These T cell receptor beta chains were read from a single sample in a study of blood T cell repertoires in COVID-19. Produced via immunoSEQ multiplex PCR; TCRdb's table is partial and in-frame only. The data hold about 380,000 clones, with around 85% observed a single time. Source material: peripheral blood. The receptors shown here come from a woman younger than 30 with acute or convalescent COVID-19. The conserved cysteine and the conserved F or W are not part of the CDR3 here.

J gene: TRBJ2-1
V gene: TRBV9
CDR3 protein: ASSLPRRSSYNEQF

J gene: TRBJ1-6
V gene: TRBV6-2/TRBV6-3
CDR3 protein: ASSPGLEVH

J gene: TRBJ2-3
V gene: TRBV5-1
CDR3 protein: ASSWDSYTDTQY

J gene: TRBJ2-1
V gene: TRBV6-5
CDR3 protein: ASRTVNYNEQF

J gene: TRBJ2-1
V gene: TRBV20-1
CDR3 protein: SASERMQF

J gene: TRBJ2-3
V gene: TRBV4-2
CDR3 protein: ASSQDQNYHGTDTQY

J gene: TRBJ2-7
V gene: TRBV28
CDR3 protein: ASSQQGAAYEQY

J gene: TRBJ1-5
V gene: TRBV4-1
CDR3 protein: ASSQPWGDRVSNQPQH

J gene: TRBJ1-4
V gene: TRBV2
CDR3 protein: ASRGQGQGANEKLF

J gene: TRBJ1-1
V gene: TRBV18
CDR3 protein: ASSLTSMNTEAF

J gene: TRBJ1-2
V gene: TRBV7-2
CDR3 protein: ASTRPETGVLDGYT

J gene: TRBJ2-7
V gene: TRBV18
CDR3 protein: ASSPPTAYEQY

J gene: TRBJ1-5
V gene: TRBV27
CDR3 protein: ASSYSAGGNNQPQH

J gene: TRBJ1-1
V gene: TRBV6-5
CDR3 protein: ASSLFGGANTEAF

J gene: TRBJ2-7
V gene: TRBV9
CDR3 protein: ASSSPRVPNEQY

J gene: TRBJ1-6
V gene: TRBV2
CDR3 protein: ASRDRNNSPLH

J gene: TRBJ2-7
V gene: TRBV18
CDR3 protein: ASSRTSGSFPYEQY

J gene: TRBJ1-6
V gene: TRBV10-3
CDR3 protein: AISWTDTLSYNSPLH

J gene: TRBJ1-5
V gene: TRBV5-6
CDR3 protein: ASSLWSGNQPQH

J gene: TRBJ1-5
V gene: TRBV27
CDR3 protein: ASRPDSGTGDNQPQH

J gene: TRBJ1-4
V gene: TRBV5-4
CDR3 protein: ASSSGQGGTNEKLF

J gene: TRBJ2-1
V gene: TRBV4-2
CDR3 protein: ASSPRAGGDYNEQF

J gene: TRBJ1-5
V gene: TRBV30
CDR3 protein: AWSPGQGNQPQH

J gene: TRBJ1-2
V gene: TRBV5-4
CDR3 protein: ASSRSSSGGGFYGYT

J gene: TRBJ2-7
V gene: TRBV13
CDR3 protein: ASSLAEVSGSWEQY

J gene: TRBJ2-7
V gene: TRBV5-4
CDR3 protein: ASSLAGVLGGRASYEQY

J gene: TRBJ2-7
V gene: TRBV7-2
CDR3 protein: ASSSRQVTSYEQY

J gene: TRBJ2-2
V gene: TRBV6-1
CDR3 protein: ASSESWQGGTGELF

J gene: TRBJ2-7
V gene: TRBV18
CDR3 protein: ASSQGLAYEQY

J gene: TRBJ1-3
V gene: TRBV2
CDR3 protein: ASSTTGEAGNTIY

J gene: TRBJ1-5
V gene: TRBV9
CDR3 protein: ASSVGGGRNQPQH

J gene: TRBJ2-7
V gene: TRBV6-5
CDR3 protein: ASSYDSLEEQY

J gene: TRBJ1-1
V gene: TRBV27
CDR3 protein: ASSIQQGVNTEAF

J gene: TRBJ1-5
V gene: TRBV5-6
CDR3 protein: ASSSTGFGDNQPQH

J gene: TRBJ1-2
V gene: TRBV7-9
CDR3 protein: ASSQGQNYGYT

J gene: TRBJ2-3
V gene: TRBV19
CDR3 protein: ASSIVQTRITDTQY

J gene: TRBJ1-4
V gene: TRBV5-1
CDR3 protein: ASSGGQGRLEKLF

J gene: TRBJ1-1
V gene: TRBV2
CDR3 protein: ASSDRQVSPMNTEAF

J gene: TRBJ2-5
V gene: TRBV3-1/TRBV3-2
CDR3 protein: ASSQEREEEETQY

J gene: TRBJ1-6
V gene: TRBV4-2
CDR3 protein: ASSQEIRTGSGWNSPLH

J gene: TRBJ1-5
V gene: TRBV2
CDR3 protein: ASTKGQGWHQPQH

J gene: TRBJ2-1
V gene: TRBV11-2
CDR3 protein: ASSLRGPSYNEQF

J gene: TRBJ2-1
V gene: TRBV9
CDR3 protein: ASSPTSGRANEQF

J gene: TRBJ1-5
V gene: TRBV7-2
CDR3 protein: ASSLSLSNQPQH

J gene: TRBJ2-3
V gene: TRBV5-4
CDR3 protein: ASSLEESPDTQY

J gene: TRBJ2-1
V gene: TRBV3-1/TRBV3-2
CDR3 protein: ASSQERGVGEQF

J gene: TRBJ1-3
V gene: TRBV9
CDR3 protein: ASSQGNTIY

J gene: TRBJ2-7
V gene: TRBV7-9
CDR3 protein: ASSRGDMSSYEQY

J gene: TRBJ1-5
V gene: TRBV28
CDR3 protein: ASSDRVLQSYSNQPQH

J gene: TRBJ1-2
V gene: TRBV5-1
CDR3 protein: ASREQGEDYGYT

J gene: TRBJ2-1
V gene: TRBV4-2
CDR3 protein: ASSPLAGGVWNEQF

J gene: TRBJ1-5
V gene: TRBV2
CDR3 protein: ASVRTLNQPQH

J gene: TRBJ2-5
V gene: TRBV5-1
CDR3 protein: ASSLGRQAPGPIQETQY

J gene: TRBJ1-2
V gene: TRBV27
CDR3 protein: ASSPRQGAIGGYT